This T cell receptor beta chain was sequenced in a study of neurological immune-mediated disorders. Study-level information: Relapsing-remitting patients made up most of the 34 multiple sclerosis patients, and secondary progressive patients made up 3.

J gave up 4 bases and V 6 bases, and 9 bases lay outside the gene matches. Germline CDR1 SNHLY, CDR2 FYNNEI. This CDR3 region has 14 residues. MiXCR, run by TCRdb on the 5' RACE reads, gives a single entry per CDR3 protein. The sample has roughly 88,000 distinct CDR3 sequences, around 3.5% seen once. This clonotype was seen at least ten times. The sequence derives from a woman between 50 and 59 years old with multiple sclerosis. Sequenced sample: PBMCs. The rearrangement uses TRBV2 and TRBJ2-7; 7 bases are shared with TRBD1. CDR3 nucleotide sequence: TGTGCCAGCAGCGATACGGGACAGAAGTACGAGCAGTACTTC. This codes for CASSDTGQKYEQYF.